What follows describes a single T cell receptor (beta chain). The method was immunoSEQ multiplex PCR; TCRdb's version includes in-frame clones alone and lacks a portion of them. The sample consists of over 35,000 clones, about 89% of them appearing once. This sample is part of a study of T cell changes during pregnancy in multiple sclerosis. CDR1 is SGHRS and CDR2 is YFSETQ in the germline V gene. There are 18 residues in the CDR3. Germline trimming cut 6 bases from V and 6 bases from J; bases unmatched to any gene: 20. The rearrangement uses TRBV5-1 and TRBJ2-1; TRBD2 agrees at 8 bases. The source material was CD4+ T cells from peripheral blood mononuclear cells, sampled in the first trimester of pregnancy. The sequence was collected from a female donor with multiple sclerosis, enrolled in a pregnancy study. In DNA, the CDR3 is TGCGCCAGCACCAACCTACTTTCCAGGGCGGGAGGACGCAATGAGCAGTTCTTC. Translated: CASTNLLSRAGGRNEQFF.